This T cell receptor beta chain was captured in a study of breast tumors, draining lymph nodes, adjacent tissues. Study-wide points: Data fit most tumor T cells coming from lymph node, expanding in tumor. Tumors had less TCR diversity than lymph nodes, more than nontumor tissue. That most tumor T cells come from lymph nodes remained unproven. Luminal-like breast cancer showed significantly greater tumor-nontumor repertoire similarity than basal-like breast cancer did.

The V end lost 7 bases, the J end lost 0 bases, and 16 bases lay between the germline ends. Germline V gives CDR1 MNHNS, CDR2 SASEGT. The CDR3 sequence is 15 residues long. MiXCR, run by TCRdb on the multiplex PCR reads, gives a single entry per CDR3 protein. The table records about 24,000 distinct CDR3 sequences, almost 70% of them present only once. With regard to this clonotype: Its target is unknown.

The source of this sequence is a female donor with breast cancer. Some clones in this sample may be carry-over from other donors' samples. The genes are TRBV6-1 and TRBJ2-7; D call uncertain. Sequencing was carried out using tumor-adjacent breast tissue. DNA of the CDR3: TGTGCCAGCAACCAACTTGGCAGTGACTCCTACGAGCAGTACTTC. Amino acids: CASNQLGSDSYEQYF.